These T cell receptor beta chains were read from a single sample in a study of T cell responses to AZD1222 COVID-19 vaccine. Generated by immunoSEQ multiplex PCR, the TCRdb table keeps only in-frame clones and is missing some. The sample has tens of thousands of clones, approximately 90% seen once. The sequencing here drew on peripheral blood, taken 28 days after the second AZD1222 dose. These receptors originate from an adult who received the AZD1222 COVID-19 vaccine. Each CDR3 is given with its conserved first and last residue. D genes are given only for firm matches. A row's size may be missing; if present it is once, few, many or a size class.

J	V	length	D	size	DNA	CDR3
TRBJ2-7	TRBV7-9	14	-	-	TGTGCCAGCAGCTTAGATAACGGACACTACGAGCAGTACTTC	CASSLDNGHYEQYF
TRBJ1-2	TRBV27	16	-	-	TGTGCCAGCAGTTTACAGGCGGCTACATTAAACTATGGCTACACCTTC	CASSLQAATLNYGYTF
TRBJ1-4	TRBV4-3	16	-	-	TGCGCCAGCAGCCAAACGCGCGGATTCAATAATGAAAAACTGTTTTTT	CASSQTRGFNNEKLFF
TRBJ2-3	TRBV7-9	14	-	few	TGTGCCAGCAGCTCGGACATATACACAGATACGCAGTATTTT	CASSSDIYTDTQYF
TRBJ2-5	TRBV6-2/TRBV6-3	15	TRBD2	-	TGTGCCAGCAGTTACCCGGGGGGGGGCCGCGAGACCCAGTACTTC	CASSYPGGGRETQYF
TRBJ1-1	TRBV6-5	16	TRBD1	-	TGTGCCAGCAGTTACTCGAACAGGGGGCATGAGGCTGAAGCTTTCTTT	CASSYSNRGHEAEAFF
TRBJ1-6	TRBV30	17	TRBD1	-	TGTGCCTGGGACAGGGGCCGTTCCGGCTCCTATAATTCACCCCTCCACTTT	CAWDRGRSGSYNSPLHF
TRBJ2-7	TRBV6-5	13	-	-	TGTGCCTCTTATTCGGGGACCGTCAGCGAGCAGTACTTC	CASYSGTVSEQYF
TRBJ1-5	TRBV3-1/TRBV3-2	14	-	-	TGTGCCAGCAGCGGACAGCGGAGCAATCAGCCCCAGCATTTT	CASSGQRSNQPQHF
TRBJ2-1	TRBV18	14	TRBD1	-	TGTGCCAGCTCACCACCGGGACAGGAGTATGAGCAGTTCTTC	CASSPPGQEYEQFF
TRBJ1-6	TRBV5-1	14	-	-	TGCGCCAGCAGCCTTATAGGGAGGGATTCACCCCTCCACTTT	CASSLIGRDSPLHF
TRBJ1-2	TRBV29-1	11	-	-	TGCAGCGTTGGGCAAGACTATGGCTACACCTTC	CSVGQDYGYTF
TRBJ1-2	TRBV4-3	12	-	once	TGCGCCAGCAGCCAAGATACTGACGGCTACACCTTC	CASSQDTDGYTF
TRBJ1-6	TRBV28	14	-	-	TGTGCCAGCAGCCGCAGGGGTCGCAATTCACCCCTCCACTTT	CASSRRGRNSPLHF
TRBJ2-2	TRBV6-6	17	TRBD2	-	TGTGCCAGCAGGCGACCCGGGACTAGCGGGTACACCGGGGAGCTGTTTTTT	CASRRPGTSGYTGELFF
TRBJ2-3	TRBV7-6	17	TRBD2	-	TGTGCCAGCAGCGCCCGAGTAGCGGGGGGGCATGGAGATACGCAGTATTTT	CASSARVAGGHGDTQYF
TRBJ1-3	TRBV28	16	-	once	TGTGCCAGCAGTCCCTCGGGGGGGAAATCTGGAAACACCATATATTTT	CASSPSGGKSGNTIYF
TRBJ1-3	TRBV7-9	14	-	-	TGTGCCAGCAGCACATCGGCCTCTGGAAACACCATATATTTT	CASSTSASGNTIYF
TRBJ2-4	TRBV11-2	13	-	-	TGTGCCAGCAGCTTAAGTGTAAAGGCAGAAGAGTACTTC	CASSLSVKAEEYF
TRBJ2-3	TRBV27	20	TRBD2	-	TGTGCCAGCAGTTTCAGTGGGCCTCGCCTAGCGGGGGGCCGCACAGATACGCAGTATTTT	CASSFSGPRLAGGRTDTQYF
TRBJ2-2	TRBV4-2	16	TRBD1	-	TGTGCCAGCAGCCAACAAGGACAGGGGGGCACCGGGGAGCTGTTTTTT	CASSQQGQGGTGELFF
TRBJ1-4	TRBV7-9	14	-	-	TGTGCCAGCAGCCAACAGACCATCAGTGAAAAACTGTTTTTT	CASSQQTISEKLFF
TRBJ1-1	TRBV5-1	16	TRBD1	-	TGCGCCAGCAGCTTCTGGACAGGGGGAGAGAACACTGAAGCTTTCTTT	CASSFWTGGENTEAFF
TRBJ2-1	TRBV7-8	16	TRBD2	-	TGTGCCAGCAGCTCGGGGGTCGGAGCGGGGAGGAGTGAGCAGTTCTTC	CASSSGVGAGRSEQFF
TRBJ2-5	TRBV6-5	16	TRBD2	-	TGTGCCAGCAGTTACAGGGCGGGGGGCTTCCAAGAGACCCAGTACTTC	CASSYRAGGFQETQYF
TRBJ2-2	TRBV6-5	15	TRBD1	-	TGTGCCAGCAGTTCCTCAGGGGGCGTAACCGGGGAGCTGTTTTTT	CASSSSGGVTGELFF
TRBJ2-5	TRBV18	16	TRBD2	-	TGTGCCAGCTCACCAGCTAGCGGGGCCTTCCAAGAGACCCAGTACTTC	CASSPASGAFQETQYF
TRBJ1-1	TRBV10-3	17	-	-	TGTGCCATCAGTGGTCAGGGGCAGGGGAGTGCTTTCACTGAAGCTTTCTTT	CAISGQGQGSAFTEAFF
TRBJ2-1	TRBV7-2	19	TRBD2	-	TGTGCCAGCAGCTCCCCGGGACTAGCGGGGGGGCCATCCTACAATGAGCAGTTCTTC	CASSSPGLAGGPSYNEQFF
TRBJ1-5	TRBV7-9	12	-	once	TGTGCCAGCAGCTCAGGAAATCAGCCCCAGCATTTT	CASSSGNQPQHF
TRBJ2-7	TRBV7-7	13	-	-	TGTGCTAGCAGCTTAGGAGGGGGCCAAGAGCAGTACTTC	CASSLGGGQEQYF
TRBJ2-7	TRBV7-8	13	-	once	TGTGCCAGCAGCTTAGTGGACACTGGCGAGCAGTACTTC	CASSLVDTGEQYF
TRBJ2-2	TRBV7-2	16	TRBD2	-	TGTGCCAGCAGCTTAGGCGGGACTAGCAACACCGGGGAGCTGTTTTTT	CASSLGGTSNTGELFF
TRBJ2-1	TRBV5-1	15	TRBD2	few	TGCGCCAGCAGCAAACTAGCGGGGGGGCAGGATGAGCAGTTCTTC	CASSKLAGGQDEQFF
TRBJ1-6	TRBV28	15	-	-	TGTGCCAGCAGTCTAAAAGCCGCTGGGGGTTCACCCCTCCACTTT	CASSLKAAGGSPLHF
TRBJ2-1	TRBV18	16	-	-	TGTGCCAGCTCACCACCAGGGGCCAGGGTTGTCAATGAGCAGTTCTTC	CASSPPGARVVNEQFF
TRBJ2-3	TRBV7-2	15	TRBD2	-	TGTGCCAGCAGCATAACTAGCGGGGGGATGGGTACGCAGTATTTT	CASSITSGGMGTQYF
TRBJ2-2	TRBV7-9	14	-	-	TGTGCCAGCAACGACTTCTCACACACCGGGGAGCTGTTTTTT	CASNDFSHTGELFF
TRBJ1-2	TRBV6-2/TRBV6-3	16	-	-	TGTGCCAGCAGTTACTCTTGGGGTACAAGATGGGATGGCTACACCTTC	CASSYSWGTRWDGYTF
TRBJ2-1	TRBV7-2	15	TRBD2	-	TGTGCCAGCAGCTTAGCGAGCGGGGGGCGCCTTGAGCAGTTCTTC	CASSLASGGRLEQFF
TRBJ1-6	TRBV10-3	16	-	-	TGTGCCATCAGTCAAACGGGGGGGCGCCTTAATTCACCCCTCCACTTT	CAISQTGGRLNSPLHF
TRBJ2-3	TRBV28	15	-	-	TGTGCCAGCAGTTTCAAGGACAGCCTCACAGATACGCAGTATTTT	CASSFKDSLTDTQYF
TRBJ1-1	TRBV4-2	15	-	-	TGTGCCAGCAGCCAAGGTACACAGCAGAACACTGAAGCTTTCTTT	CASSQGTQQNTEAFF
TRBJ2-5	TRBV7-9	15	TRBD1	-	TGTGCCAGCAGACAGGGACAGGGACCCTTGGAGACCCAGTACTTC	CASRQGQGPLETQYF
TRBJ2-3	TRBV7-9	15	-	few	TGTGCCAGCAGCTTCCGACAGCCTAGCACAGATACGCAGTATTTT	CASSFRQPSTDTQYF
TRBJ1-4	TRBV21-1	16	-	-	TGTGCCAGCAGCAAAGTTTACAGCCCAACTAATGAAAAACTGTTTTTT	CASSKVYSPTNEKLFF
TRBJ2-7	TRBV18	15	-	-	TGTGCCAGCTCACCACCGAGACAGGATTCCTACGAGCAGTACTTC	CASSPPRQDSYEQYF
TRBJ1-2	TRBV5-1	16	-	medium-sized	TGCGCCAGCAGCCGTGAGTCGGGGCAACCCCGCTTTGGCTACACCTTC	CASSRESGQPRFGYTF
TRBJ1-3	TRBV6-5	16	TRBD1	-	TGTGCCAGCAGTTACTCGTCAGGGACAGTTGGAAACACCATATATTTT	CASSYSSGTVGNTIYF
TRBJ2-3	TRBV19	14	-	-	TGTGCCAGTAGTACCCTCGATTTTGCAGATACGCAGTATTTT	CASSTLDFADTQYF
TRBJ2-1	TRBV12-5	17	TRBD2	-	TGTGCTAGTGGTTTGGTAGCGGGGAAGAGCTCCTACAATGAGCAGTTCTTC	CASGLVAGKSSYNEQFF
TRBJ2-2	TRBV3-1/TRBV3-2	18	TRBD2	-	TGTGCCAGCAGCCAAGGGCTAGGACTAGCGGGGGGAACCGGGGAGCTGTTTTTT	CASSQGLGLAGGTGELFF